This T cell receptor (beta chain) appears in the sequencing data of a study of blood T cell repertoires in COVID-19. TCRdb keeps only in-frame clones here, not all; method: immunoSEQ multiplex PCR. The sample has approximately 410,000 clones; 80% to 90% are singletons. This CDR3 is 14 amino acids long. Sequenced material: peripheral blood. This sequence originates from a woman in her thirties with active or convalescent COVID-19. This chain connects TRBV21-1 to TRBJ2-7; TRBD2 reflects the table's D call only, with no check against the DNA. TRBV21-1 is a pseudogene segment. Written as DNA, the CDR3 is TGTGCCAGCAGCAAATGCGGGAGTAGCTACGAGCAGTACTTC. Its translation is CASSKCGSSYEQYF.